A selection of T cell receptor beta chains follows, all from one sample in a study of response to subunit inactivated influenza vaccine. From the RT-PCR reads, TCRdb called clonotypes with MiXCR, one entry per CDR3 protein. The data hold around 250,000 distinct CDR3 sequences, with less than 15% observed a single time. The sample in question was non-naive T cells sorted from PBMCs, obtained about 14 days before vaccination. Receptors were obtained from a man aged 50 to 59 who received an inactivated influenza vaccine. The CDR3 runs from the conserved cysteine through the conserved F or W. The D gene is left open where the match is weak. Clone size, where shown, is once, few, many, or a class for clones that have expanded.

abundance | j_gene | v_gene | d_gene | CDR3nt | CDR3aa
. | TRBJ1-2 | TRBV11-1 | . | TGTGCCAGCAGCCAAATCGGGGGCAGAGCAAACGCTAACTATGGCTACACCTTC | CASSQIGGRANANYGYTF
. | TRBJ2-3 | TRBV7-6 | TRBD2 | TGTGCCAGCAGCCAAAGGACTAGCGGGGGCCTGAGCACAGATACGCAGTATTTT | CASSQRTSGGLSTDTQYF
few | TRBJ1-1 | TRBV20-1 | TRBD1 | TGCAGTGCTAGAGATGGGACAGCTTTGAACACTGAAGCTTTCTTT | CSARDGTALNTEAFF
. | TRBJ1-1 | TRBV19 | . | TGTGCCAGTAGTCCTAGTGGGAGCATGAACACTGAAGCTTTCTTT | CASSPSGSMNTEAFF
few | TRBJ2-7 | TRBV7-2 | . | TGTGCCAGCAGCTCCCTATGGGGGGCTTCATACGAGCAGTACTTC | CASSSLWGASYEQYF
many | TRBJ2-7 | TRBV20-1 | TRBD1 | TGCAGTGCTAGAGAGGGACAGGCCCACTACGAGCAGTACTTC | CSAREGQAHYEQYF
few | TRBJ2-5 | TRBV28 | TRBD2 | TGTGCCAGCACCATCCCGGGACTACTCCCTAGCCAAGAGACCCAGTACTTC | CASTIPGLLPSQETQYF
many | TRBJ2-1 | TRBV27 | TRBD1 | TGTGCCAGCAGTATCAGGACAGGGGTGCATGAGCAGTTCTTC | CASSIRTGVHEQFF
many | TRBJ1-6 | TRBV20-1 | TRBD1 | TGCAGTGCTAGCCTCGGACAGGGGGTAAATTCACCCCTCCACTTT | CSASLGQGVNSPLHF
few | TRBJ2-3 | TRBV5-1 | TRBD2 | TGCGCCAGCAACCCCACTAGCGGCACCACAGATACGCAGTATTTT | CASNPTSGTTDTQYF
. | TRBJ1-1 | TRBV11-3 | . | TGTGCCAGCAGCTTAGATCTAGGAGCGGAAGCTTTCTTT | CASSLDLGAEAFF
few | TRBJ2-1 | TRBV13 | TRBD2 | TGTGCCAGCAGCTTAGGGCTGGCGGGACTAGCGGGGGTTGAGCAGTTCTTC | CASSLGLAGLAGVEQFF